The T cell receptor (beta chain) under discussion was sequenced for a study of identical twins (dated by TCRdb to 2016 to 2017). About the study as a whole: The study deep-sequenced TCR alpha and beta repertoires from monozygotic twins, unrelated adults of various ages and cord blood to test whether fetal clonotypes persist. To rule out contamination, replicate twin experiments were performed at different times with different library preparation protocols. Results and caveats for the whole study, not just this receptor: Compared with coincidental sharing between unrelated individuals, out-of-frame TCR alpha sequences shared between twins showed an excess of sequences with low generation probability. Because the same donors could not be followed over many years, the conclusions relied on cross-sectional statistical analysis. In monozygotic twins, out-of-frame TCR alpha sharing was systematically underestimated by recombination models, although the models agreed with sharing between unrelated individuals. Abundant cord blood beta clonotypes carried fewer insertions; young adult naive repertoires showed a weaker similar trend, while memory repertoires showed none. Invariant T cells such as MAIT and iNKT could partly confound zero-insertion analyses, although diverse VJ usage argued against such confounding for most clonotypes. A weaker excess of twin sharing was found in beta out-of-frame sequences because the signal-to-noise ratio was lowered by fewer shared sequences.

Receptor libraries were prepared by 5' RACE. The run used an Illumina HiSeq 2000. Template switching introduced a universal primer binding site; the final cDNA contained a unique molecular identifier, enabling accurate counting of TCR cDNA molecules. Specific primers in the conserved constant-segment region were used to synthesize first-strand cDNA for TCR alpha and beta chains. To control for contamination, every cDNA library carried two barcodes: a SMART-Mk sample barcode plus Illumina barcodes. TruSeq adapter sequences along with Illumina sample barcodes were introduced in two successive PCR steps. The TCR alpha and beta cDNA libraries were sequenced on the Illumina HiSeq platform using custom primers. In the paper's pipeline: MiGEC processed the raw reads to extract unique molecular identifiers, while MiXCR was used to determine the CDR3 positions. Recombination models were inferred per individual with the repgenHMM and IGoR tools using an EM algorithm. Shared clonotypes were analyzed with the tcR package in R, and sharing was normalized by the product of cloneset sizes. To study raw recombination free of thymic and clonal selection effects, out-of-frame nonproductive sequences were analyzed. In TCRdb, the public reads were trimmed at Q25 with fastp and aligned with MiXCR, with productive beta chains retained. All rows with the same CDR3 protein become a single entry with the most common DNA and genes. TCRdb, rather than the study authors, made the V and J calls. The sample includes 690,000 or so distinct CDR3 sequences, with roughly 6.2% observed a single time. Of the sample, 1.5% to 2% is held by the ten largest clones.

This clonotype was recorded a few times. No antigen is known for it. Base qualities were left out, and no much larger clone turns up one base away. All donors were healthy Caucasians. Three unrelated non-twin adults were also sequenced: a male aged 18 to 30, a male aged 50 to 60 and a female aged 50 to 60. Miltenyi CD45RO+ enrichment and human naive T-cell isolation kits were used to isolate memory (CD45RO+) and naive T cells from PBMC. The TCR comes from a man aged 18-30 years in good health. Source material: naive T cells sorted from blood. The cell subset or site label, read with the paper, signifies: cells isolated with a human naive T-cell isolation kit.

Read as DNA, the sequence is TGCGCCAGCAGCCTGCCGGGACAGGGCATGAACACTGAAGCTTTCTTT. This sequence encodes CASSLPGQGMNTEAFF. The chain joins TRBV5-1 to TRBJ1-1; 9 central nucleotides agree with TRBD1. The germline V gene provides CDR1 SGHRS and CDR2 YFSETQ. There are 16 amino acids in the CDR3, from cysteine to phenylalanine inclusive. The read is trimmed to its CDR3 DNA, 48 bases read in frame from base 1. Relative to germline, V is missing 4 bases and J is missing 0 bases, with 7 bases of the junction outside any gene match. The entire variable domain, with the stretches around the CDR3 drawn from the reference TRBV5-1 and TRBJ1-1 proteins, is KAGVTQTPRYLIKTRGQQVTLSCSPISGHRSVSWYQQTPGQGLQFLFEYFSETQRNKGNFPGRFSGRQFSNSRSEMNVSTLELGDSALYLCASSLPGQGMNTEAFFGQGTRLTVV.